Shown below are 32 T cell receptor beta chains from a single sample sequenced in a study of control samples from healthy donors and cancer patients. Assay: immunoSEQ multiplex PCR; the TCRdb copy retains only in-frame clones and omits some. The profile shows 80,000 to 85,000 clones, around nine tenths of them singletons. Sequences were obtained from blood. The receptor set was obtained from a woman aged 50 to 60 in good health.

The chain has TRBV5-1 and TRBJ2-4, with 8 positions matching TRBD1. This CDR3 is built from 15 residues. V was pared by 4 bases and J by 2 bases, with 5 bases of the junction left unmatched. CDR1 and CDR2 (germline): SGHRS, YFSETQ. The CDR3 here is CASSAAGGPKNIQYF. CDR3 nucleotide sequence: TGCGCCAGCAGCGCAGCAGGGGGCCCCAAAAACATTCAGTACTTC.

V usage is TRBV27 and J usage is TRBJ2-3; D not certain. V was shortened by 1 base and J by 6 bases, with 2 bases between the two germline ends. The germline gives CDR1 MNHEY, CDR2 SMNVEV (reference sequence). This CDR3 comprises 11 residues. The CDR3 bases are TGTGCCAGCAGTTTATATGATACGCAGTATTTT. This codes for CASSLYDTQYF.

This clone appeared once. CDR3 bases: TGTGCCAGTAGTATCCGGGACAGATTTTCCCTGAACACTGAAGCTTTCTTT. It specifies CASSIRDRFSLNTEAFF. V is TRBV19 and J is TRBJ1-1; 7 bases agree with TRBD1. The CDR3 is 17 residues long. CDR1 and CDR2 (germline): LNHDA, SQIVND (reference sequence). With V trimmed by 3 bases and J by 0 bases, 10 bases remained unmatched.

This chain uses TRBV5-6 with TRBJ1-1, with 9 nucleotides matching TRBD1. J gave up 4 bases and V 2 bases, and 6 bases lay outside the gene matches. The germline V gene has CDR1 SGHDT and CDR2 YYEEEE. The CDR3 is 15 residues long. The CDR3 sequence is CASSFGTGSGTEAFF. The CDR3 DNA follows: TGTGCCAGCAGCTTCGGGACAGGGAGCGGCACTGAAGCTTTCTTT.

V is TRBV6-5 and J is TRBJ1-6; D is ambiguous. The CDR3 covers 15 residues. CDR1 MNHEY and CDR2 SVGAGI come from the germline V gene. The V end lost 6 bases, the J end lost 4 bases, and 13 bases lay between the germline ends. The chain's CDR3 is CASSYTGNYNSPLHF. DNA for the CDR3: TGTGCCAGCAGCTACACCGGGAATTATAATTCACCCCTCCACTTT.

V and J are TRBV6-5 and TRBJ1-4; D might be TRBD1 (6 bases). CDR1 is MNHEY, CDR2 SVGAGI, per germline. The CDR3 sequence is 14 residues long. V lost 6 bases and J lost 10, with 18 bases in between. The CDR3 DNA reads as TGTGCCAGCAGAGCAGGGGAGGAAGAGGGAAAACTGTTTTTT. As protein: CASRAGEEEGKLFF.

The chain links TRBV2 to TRBJ2-7; maybe TRBD2 (6 bases). Looked up from germline, CDR1 is SNHLY and CDR2 is FYNNEI. Trimming left V 3 bases short and J 3 bases short, with 15 bases between. The CDR3 consists of 15 residues. CDR3 coding DNA: TGTGCCAGCAGTGACCGGGAGCCCGCCGTCTACGAGCAGTACTTC. This encodes CASSDREPAVYEQYF.

V gene TRBV5-1 combines with J gene TRBJ2-1, with unresolved D. Trimming stripped 3 bases from V and 2 bases from J, with 12 bases between. The germline V gene encodes CDR1 SGHRS and CDR2 YFSETQ. This CDR3 comprises 15 residues. The DNA for the CDR3 is TGCGCCAGCAGCTCCACAGACTCAGCCTACAATGAGCAGTTCTTC. Its translation is CASSSTDSAYNEQFF.

This rearrangement joins TRBV2 to TRBJ1-4, with D tentatively TRBD1 (5 bases). The CDR3 has 14 residues. CDR1 and CDR2 from the germline V gene are SNHLY and FYNNEI. The V end was cut by 6 bases, the J end by 5 bases, with 13 bases between. CDR3 DNA: TGTGCCAGCAGGGGGGTCAGGGCGAATGAAAAACTGTTTTTT. Its translation: CASRGVRANEKLFF.

The CDR3, as DNA: TGTGCCAGCAGCCAGCGGGACAAGAGGCTGTCTGGGGCCAACGTCCTGACTTTC. This sequence encodes CASSQRDKRLSGANVLTF. The gene calls are TRBV4-2 and TRBJ2-6; D might be TRBD1 or TRBD2, each matching 6 bases. The CDR3 is made up of 18 amino acids. The V end lost 3 bases, the J end lost 1 base, and 16 bases lay between the germline ends. Germline loops: CDR1 LGHNA, CDR2 YNFKEQ.

The J gene is TRBJ1-5, the V gene TRBV7-6, with a weak D call TRBD1 (5 bases). The CDR3 extends over 15 amino acids. The germline V and J ends were trimmed by 5 bases and 2 bases, with 13 bases remaining between them. Germline loops: CDR1 SGHVS, CDR2 FNYEAQ. CDR3: CASSAGTRGNQPQHF. The CDR3 coding sequence is TGTGCCAGCAGCGCTGGGACCAGGGGCAATCAGCCCCAGCATTTT.

The rearrangement links TRBV19 to TRBJ1-5; possible D gene TRBD1, 6 bases. CDR1 LNHDA and CDR2 SQIVND come from the germline V gene (reference sequence). Trimming stripped 6 bases from V and 7 bases from J, with 10 bases between. The CDR3 runs to 12 residues. CDR3 amino acids: CASREGDQPQHF. Written as DNA, the CDR3 is TGTGCCAGTAGGGAGGGGGACCAGCCCCAGCATTTT.

The table lists this clone with a few counts. V gene TRBV11-2 combines with J gene TRBJ1-2; 8 nucleotides agree with TRBD1. Losses at the gene ends were 4 bases for V and 7 bases for J; bases not matched to a gene: 8. The germline V gene encodes CDR1 SGHAT and CDR2 FQNNGV. The CDR3 covers 14 residues. The CDR3 spells CASSSGRTGIGYTF. The CDR3 nucleotides read TGTGCCAGCAGCTCCGGCAGGACAGGGATTGGCTACACCTTC. The complete variable domain, with remaining parts taken from reference TRBV11-2 and TRBJ1-2, reads EAGVAQSPRYKIIEKRQSVAFWCNPISGHATLYWYQQILGQGPKLLIQFQNNGVVDDSQLPKDRFSAERLKGVDSTLKIQPAKLEDSAVYLCASSSGRTGIGYTFGSGTRLTVV.

The chain employs TRBV6-5 and TRBJ2-3; D possibly uses TRBD1 or TRBD2 (6 bases each). This CDR3 contains 13 residues. The germline gives CDR1 MNHEY, CDR2 SVGAGI. V was cut by 4 bases and J by 6 bases, with 11 bases left in between. CDR3 amino acids: CASSLGGFDTQYF. CDR3 in DNA: TGTGCCAGCAGTTTAGGGGGGTTCGATACGCAGTATTTT.

The rearrangement joins TRBV6-5 to TRBJ1-2, with 7 bases that match TRBD1. V lost 3 bases and J lost 3; bases outside the gene matches: 7. This CDR3 comprises 15 residues. Germline CDR1 MNHEY, CDR2 SVGAGI. In DNA, the CDR3 is TGTGCCAGCAGTTATCGAGGGACAGACTACTATGGCTACACCTTC. This sequence encodes CASSYRGTDYYGYTF.

V and J are TRBV18 and TRBJ2-1, with 7 bases fitting TRBD1. This CDR3 comprises 17 residues. Germline loops: CDR1 KGHSH, CDR2 LQKENI. The V and J ends lost 3 bases and 6 bases, in that order; junction bases with no gene match: 14. CDR3 DNA sequence: TGTGCCAGCTCACCGTCCGCAGGGGGAACTATTCGCAATGAGCAGTTCTTC. As protein: CASSPSAGGTIRNEQFF.

The V gene is TRBV6-6, the J gene TRBJ1-5; D gene ambiguous. The CDR3 contains 16 residues. The germline V gene has CDR1 MNHNY and CDR2 SVGAGI (reference sequence). V lost 2 bases to trimming and J lost 0 bases, with 11 bases between them. This CDR3 reads CASSYAGMDSNQPQHF. CDR3 nucleotide sequence: TGTGCCAGCAGTTACGCCGGAATGGATAGCAATCAGCCCCAGCATTTT.

The chain carries TRBV9 and TRBJ2-2, with unresolved D. Trimming took off 5 bases at V and 2 bases at J, with 10 bases between the two ends. The CDR3 length is 14 residues. Germline loops: CDR1 SGDLS, CDR2 YYNGEE. As DNA, the CDR3 is TGTGCCAGCAGTGCCGCCGTAAACACCGGGGAGCTGTTTTTT. Translated, it gives CASSAAVNTGELFF.

J is TRBJ2-2 and V is TRBV7-9, with 9 bases aligning to TRBD1. The CDR3 is 14 amino acids. V lost 5 bases, J lost 5 bases, and 3 bases stayed unmatched. Germline assignment: CDR1 SEHNR and CDR2 FQNEAQ (reference sequence). CDR3 nucleotide sequence: TGTGCCAGCAGCCAGGGACAGGGTACCGGGGAGCTGTTTTTT. Its protein is CASSQGQGTGELFF.

The chain combines TRBV2 with TRBJ1-2; D is uncertain. Trimming took off 7 bases at V and 4 bases at J, with 13 bases between the two ends. Looked up from germline, CDR1 is SNHLY and CDR2 is FYNNEI. This CDR3 is 13 amino acids long. The CDR3 nucleotides read TGTGCCAGCAATCTCGCAGCTCCCTATGGCTACACCTTC. It yields the protein CASNLAAPYGYTF.

A word on this clone: The sample contains more than one DNA sequence encoding this CDR3. The rearrangement links TRBV5-1 to TRBJ1-2, with no clear D. Deletions cut 0 bases from V and 0 bases from J, with 3 bases between. CDR1 and CDR2 (germline): SGHRS, YFSETQ. The CDR3 extends over 13 amino acids. This chain's CDR3 is CASSLGTNYGYTF. DNA of the CDR3: TGCGCCAGCAGCTTGGGAACTAACTATGGCTACACCTTC.

The chain carries TRBV6-6 and TRBJ1-1; D is uncertain. Trimming removed 0 bases from V and 11 bases from J, with 13 bases in between. Germline V gives CDR1 MNHNY, CDR2 SVGAGI (reference sequence). This CDR3 region has 13 residues. Here the CDR3 DNA reads TGTGCCAGCAGTTACTCCCCGGGAACGGGGGCTTTCTTT. The encoded protein is CASSYSPGTGAFF.

V and J are TRBV11-3 and TRBJ2-3; 8 nucleotides line up with TRBD2. The ends lost 5 bases at V and 1 base at J; junction bases unmatched: 8. CDR3 length equals 16 residues. Germline V gene lookup returns CDR1 SGHNT and CDR2 YENEEA. This chain's CDR3 is CASSLGLAGGTDTQYF. CDR3 DNA: TGTGCCAGCAGCCTAGGACTAGCAGGGGGCACAGATACGCAGTATTTT.

The chain uses TRBV30 and TRBJ1-3; D call uncertain. There are 12 residues in the CDR3. V was shortened by 4 bases and J by 5 bases, with 9 bases between the two germline ends. From germline, CDR1 is GTSNPN and CDR2 SVGIG (reference sequence). The CDR3 nucleotides are TGTGCCTGGACAATCGACAGAAACACCATATATTTT. Translated: CAWTIDRNTIYF.

The chain couples TRBV18 to TRBJ1-1; D is uncertain. V lost 3 bases to trimming and J lost 7 bases, with 9 bases between them. Germline loops: CDR1 KGHSH, CDR2 LQKENI. The CDR3 is 12 amino acids. The CDR3 DNA reads TGTGCCAGCTCACCGGGTCCTAATGAAGCTTTCTTT. It encodes CASSPGPNEAFF.

The V gene is TRBV2, the J gene TRBJ1-4; D is unclear. This CDR3 spans 17 amino acids. Germline V gives CDR1 SNHLY, CDR2 FYNNEI. V dropped 6 bases and J dropped 0 bases, with 17 bases sitting between them. The CDR3 is CASRRTEIHATNEKLFF. The CDR3 DNA reads as TGTGCCAGCAGGCGGACGGAGATACATGCAACTAATGAAAAACTGTTTTTT.

The chain couples TRBV7-9 to TRBJ2-5, with D perhaps TRBD1 or TRBD2 (5 bases each). The CDR3 totals 14 residues. The ends were cut back, 5 bases at V and 2 bases at J, with 12 bases in the middle. The germline V gene encodes CDR1 SEHNR and CDR2 FQNEAQ (reference sequence). CDR3 amino acids: CASSQMGRQETQYF. In DNA, the CDR3 is TGTGCCAGCAGCCAGATGGGACGGCAAGAGACCCAGTACTTC. The whole variable domain, filled in from reference TRBV7-9 and TRBJ2-5, reads DTGVSQNPRHKITKRGQNVTFRCDPISEHNRLYWYRQTLGQGPEFLTYFQNEAQLEKSRLLSDRFSAERPKGSFSTLEIQRTEQGDSAMYLCASSQMGRQETQYFGPGTRLLVL.

The CDR3 DNA is TGTGCCTGGAGCGGACAGGTCTCTGGAAACACCATATATTTT. Its protein product is CAWSGQVSGNTIYF. The V and J genes are TRBV30 and TRBJ1-3, with 7 nucleotides matching TRBD1. There are 14 residues in the CDR3. Germline V gene data show CDR1 as GTSNPN and CDR2 as SVGIG (reference sequence). V was clipped by 3 bases and J by 0 bases; unmatched bases: 2.

This clone was observed a few times. The rearrangement joins TRBV19 to TRBJ1-5, with TRBD1 as a possible D gene (6 bases). The CDR3 extends over 14 amino acids. Germline CDR1 and CDR2: LNHDA and SQIVND (reference sequence). Trimming left V 6 bases short and J 11 bases short, with 20 bases between. This chain's CDR3 is CASSNRERGWTQHF. The CDR3 DNA reads TGTGCCAGTAGCAACAGGGAGAGGGGGTGGACCCAGCATTTT.

The gene calls are TRBV9 and TRBJ1-1; D perhaps matches TRBD1 (5 bases). Trimming stripped 3 bases from V and 1 base from J, with 16 bases between. The CDR3 consists of 16 residues. Germline CDR1 and CDR2: SGDLS and YYNGEE. In DNA, the CDR3 is TGTGCCAGCAGCGCGGATGGGGGGAGGTGGAACACTGAAGCTTTCTTT. The encoded protein is CASSADGGRWNTEAFF.

V usage is TRBV14 and J usage is TRBJ1-1, with D uncertain. V lost 6 bases, J lost 10 bases, and 12 bases lay in between. The CDR3 extends over 11 amino acids. The germline CDR1 and CDR2 sequences are SGHDN and FVKESK. The CDR3 sequence is CASRGKGRAFF. The CDR3 DNA is TGTGCCAGCAGGGGGAAAGGTCGAGCTTTCTTT. The full variable domain, rest sourced from reference TRBV14 and TRBJ1-1, is EAGVTQFPSHSVIEKGQTVTLRCDPISGHDNLYWYRRVMGKEIKFLLHFVKESKQDESGMPNNRFLAERTGGTYSTLKVQPAELEDSGVYFCASRGKGRAFFGQGTRLTVV.

This chain connects TRBV19 to TRBJ1-1; a weak D match, TRBD1 (6 bases). V lost 6 bases, J lost 5 bases, and 13 bases lay in between. This CDR3 has 13 amino acids. CDR1 is LNHDA and CDR2 is SQIVND in the germline V gene (reference sequence). CDR3 amino acids: CASSPTGRTEAFF. CDR3 bases: TGTGCCAGTAGCCCAACAGGGAGGACTGAAGCTTTCTTT.